Presented here are 19 T cell receptor beta chains from one specimen sequenced in a study of blood T cell repertoires in COVID-19. The method was immunoSEQ multiplex PCR; TCRdb's version includes in-frame clones alone and lacks a portion of them. The sample lists about 100,000 clones; approximately 80% were seen once. Sequenced input: peripheral blood. The source of these receptors is a man aged 55 to 70 with acute or convalescent COVID-19.

This chain links TRBV11-2 with TRBJ2-7; TRBD1 agrees at 9 bases. V shed 1 base and J 2 bases; nucleotides not matched to a gene: 3. Germline lookup yields CDR1 SGHAT and CDR2 FQNNGV. The CDR3 totals 15 residues. CDR3 sequence (DNA): TGTGCCAGCAGCTTAGCCGGGACAGGGACCTACGAGCAGTACTTC. It translates to CASSLAGTGTYEQYF.

The chain joins TRBV3-1 (or the pseudogene TRBV3-2) to TRBJ1-2, with D hard to call. Trimming pared 1 base from V and 6 bases from J, leaving 15 bases between. Germline-derived CDR1 and CDR2 are LGHDT and YNNKEL (reference sequence). The CDR3 is made up of 15 amino acids. The CDR3 region is CASSQVNRGPHGYTF. The CDR3 DNA follows: TGTGCCAGCAGCCAAGTCAACCGGGGTCCCCATGGCTACACCTTC.

The V call is TRBV19, the J call TRBJ1-1; 8 bases line up with TRBD1. The V gene's germline CDR1 is LNHDA and CDR2 SQIVND (reference sequence). The V segment lost 3 bases and the J segment 5 bases; nucleotides outside the gene matches: 8. The CDR3 extends over 15 amino acids. CDR3 region: CASSIQPGGATEAFF. The CDR3 region has the DNA TGTGCCAGTAGTATCCAGCCAGGGGGCGCGACTGAAGCTTTCTTT.

The V call is TRBV9, the J call TRBJ1-1; 7 positions match TRBD1. Per the germline V gene, CDR1 is SGDLS and CDR2 is YYNGEE. This CDR3 comprises 16 residues. V shed 1 base and J 0 bases; nucleotides not matched to a gene: 6. In DNA form, the CDR3 reads TGTGCCAGCAGCGTATTTCCAGGGGGGATGAACACTGAAGCTTTCTTT. Translated: CASSVFPGGMNTEAFF.

This rearrangement joins TRBV18 to TRBJ1-3; no definite D call. V was pared by 3 bases and J by 0 bases, with 6 bases between. Germline CDR1 reads KGHSH; CDR2 reads LQKENI. CDR3 length: 14 amino acids. CDR3 nucleotides: TGTGCCAGCTCACCCCCCCGCTCTGGAAACACCATATATTTT. Protein: CASSPPRSGNTIYF.

The chain uses TRBV5-5 and TRBJ2-7; TRBD1 aligns across 11 bases. Germline V gene sequence: CDR1 SGHKS, CDR2 YYEKEE (reference sequence). The CDR3 runs 15 residues. Trimming removed 3 bases from V and 5 bases from J; junction bases left unmatched: 7. The CDR3 spells CASSWRTGGYDEQYF. The CDR3, as DNA: TGTGCCAGCAGCTGGAGGACAGGGGGCTATGACGAGCAGTACTTC.

This clone was seen only once. The chain employs TRBV4-2 and TRBJ1-6, with a possible D match to TRBD1 (5 bases). V lost 0 bases, J lost 10 bases, and 16 bases lay in between. Germline CDR1 LGHNA, CDR2 YNFKEQ. The length of the CDR3 is 16 residues. Written as DNA, the CDR3 is TGTGCCAGCAGCCAAGATTGGCAGGGCAGAGTGTCACCCCTCCACTTT. Protein product: CASSQDWQGRVSPLHF.

The V and J genes are TRBV12-3 or TRBV12-4 and TRBJ1-2, with D possibly TRBD1 on 5 matching bases. Between the trimmed V and J ends, which lost 2 bases and 4 bases, there was a span of 5 bases. The CDR3 length is 12 residues. In nucleotides, the CDR3 is TGTGCCAGCAGTTTAAGGGGCTATGGCTACACCTTC. Translation: CASSLRGYGYTF.

The rearrangement uses TRBV3-1 (or the pseudogene TRBV3-2) and TRBJ1-4; D call uncertain. The germline CDR1 and CDR2 sequences are LGHDT and YNNKEL (reference sequence). Trimming cost V 0 bases and J 9 bases, with 11 bases left between them. The CDR3 contains 14 residues. CDR3 sequence reads: CASSQELTAKKLFF. For the CDR3, the DNA is TGTGCCAGCAGCCAAGAACTAACGGCTAAAAAACTGTTTTTT.

In this sample, this clone turned up once. The chain links TRBV28 to TRBJ1-4; a weak D match, TRBD1 (5 bases). CDR1 and CDR2 (germline): MDHEN, SYDVKM. The CDR3 length is 13 residues. Trimming stripped 8 bases from V and 2 bases from J, with 9 bases between. CDR3 sequence reads: CASGGGTNEKLFF. The CDR3 coding sequence is TGTGCCAGCGGGGGGGGTACTAATGAAAAACTGTTTTTT.

This clone was counted between two and nine times. The rearrangement joins TRBV28 to TRBJ1-1, with TRBD1 identical over 7 bases. With 4 bases clipped from V and 0 bases from J, the junction kept 23 bases outside the gene matches. Germline V gene data show CDR1 as MDHEN and CDR2 as SYDVKM. This CDR3 region has 21 residues. The CDR3 nucleotides read TGTGCCAGCAGTTGGCCGCCACGGTGGGGCCGACAGGGTGGGATGAACACTGAAGCTTTCTTT. Protein sequence: CASSWPPRWGRQGGMNTEAFF.

V is TRBV4-2 and J is TRBJ1-2; TRBD1 might be the D (5 bases). Germline CDR1 reads LGHNA; CDR2 reads YNFKEQ. The CDR3 is 15 amino acids. Trimming shortened V by 0 bases and J by 8 bases, and 16 bases separated the two germline ends. The CDR3 DNA sequence: TGTGCCAGCAGCCAAGATCTGGCCGCTGGGGGGGGCTACACCTTC. Amino acid sequence: CASSQDLAAGGGYTF.

V and J are TRBV5-4 and TRBJ2-4; possibly TRBD1 for D (5 bases). Germline V CDR1 and CDR2: SGHNT, YYREEE (reference sequence). CDR3 length: 16 amino acids. Deletions cut 7 bases from V and 0 bases from J, with 17 bases between. The CDR3 region is CASSQGRDLAKNIQYF. Written as DNA, the CDR3 is TGTGCCAGCTCCCAGGGCAGGGATCTAGCCAAAAACATTCAGTACTTC.

CDR3 sequence reads: CASSQGFDRGITEAFF. The DNA for the CDR3 is TGCGCCAGCAGCCAAGGTTTCGACAGGGGGATCACTGAAGCTTTCTTT. V and J are TRBV4-1 and TRBJ1-1, with 9 positions matching TRBD1. Trimming at V came to 1 base and at J to 4 bases, leaving 7 bases not matched to a gene. This CDR3 is 16 amino acids long. Germline CDR1 is MGHRA and CDR2 is YSYEKL.

V usage is TRBV5-1 and J usage is TRBJ1-3; D is possibly TRBD1 (5 bases). V was shortened by 4 bases and J by 4 bases, with 9 bases between the two germline ends. The germline CDR1 and CDR2 sequences are SGHRS and YFSETQ. CDR3 length equals 13 residues. CDR3 coding DNA: TGCGCCAGCAGCACAGGATCCGGAAACACCATATATTTT. Its protein product is CASSTGSGNTIYF.

The genes are TRBV5-1 and TRBJ1-4; tentatively, D is TRBD1 (5 bases). The CDR3 has 15 amino acids. V was clipped by 0 bases and J by 9 bases, with 15 bases between them. Looked up from germline, CDR1 is SGHRS and CDR2 is YFSETQ. Here the CDR3 reads CASSLGSGGEQKLFF. Written as DNA, the CDR3 is TGCGCCAGCAGCTTGGGGAGTGGAGGGGAGCAAAAACTGTTTTTT.

CDR3 in DNA: TGTGCCAGTACTCCGGGGGGGCCGTATAGCAATCAGCCCCAGCATTTT. This encodes CASTPGGPYSNQPQHF. The chain couples TRBV27 to TRBJ1-5; tentative D call: TRBD1 (6 bases). This CDR3 has 16 residues. CDR1 and CDR2 from the germline V gene are MNHEY and SMNVEV (reference sequence). The V and J ends lost 9 bases and 0 bases respectively, with 18 bases between them.

The chain has TRBV5-1 and TRBJ2-7, with D maybe TRBD2 (7 bases). This CDR3 region has 16 residues. V lost 4 bases and J lost 4, with 21 bases in between. Germline-derived CDR1 and CDR2 are SGHRS and YFSETQ. This CDR3 reads CASSAGASSRSYEQYF. The CDR3 bases are TGCGCCAGCAGCGCGGGGGCGTCCTCTAGGTCTTACGAGCAGTACTTC. Supplemented by reference TRBV5-1 and TRBJ2-7, the full variable domain reads KAGVTQTPRYLIKTRGQQVTLSCSPISGHRSVSWYQQTPGQGLQFLFEYFSETQRNKGNFPGRFSGRQFSNSRSEMNVSTLELGDSALYLCASSAGASSRSYEQYFGPGTRLTVT.

The CDR3 coding sequence is TGCGCCAGCAGCCAACCCGGGACAATGAACTATGGCTACACCTTC. Protein sequence: CASSQPGTMNYGYTF. The chain carries TRBV4-1 and TRBJ1-2; a possible D gene is TRBD1 (6 bases). The V end was cut by 2 bases, the J end by 2 bases, with 12 bases between. This CDR3 is built from 15 residues. CDR1 is MGHRA and CDR2 is YSYEKL in the germline V gene.